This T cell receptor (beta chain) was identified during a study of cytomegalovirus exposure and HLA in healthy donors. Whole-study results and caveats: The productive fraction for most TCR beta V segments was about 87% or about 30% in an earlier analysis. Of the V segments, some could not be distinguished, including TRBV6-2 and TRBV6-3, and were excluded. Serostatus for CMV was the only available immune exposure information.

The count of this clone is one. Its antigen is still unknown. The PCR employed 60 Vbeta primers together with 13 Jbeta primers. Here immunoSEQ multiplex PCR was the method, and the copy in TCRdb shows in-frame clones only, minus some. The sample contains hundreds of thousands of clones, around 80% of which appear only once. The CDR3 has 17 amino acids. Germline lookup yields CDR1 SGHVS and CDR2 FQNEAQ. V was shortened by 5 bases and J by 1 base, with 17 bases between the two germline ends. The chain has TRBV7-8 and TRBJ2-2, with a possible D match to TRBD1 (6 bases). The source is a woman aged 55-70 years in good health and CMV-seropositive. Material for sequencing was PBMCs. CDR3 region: CASSPTPPGQNTGELFF. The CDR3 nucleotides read TGTGCCAGCAGCCCAACCCCCCCGGGACAGAACACCGGGGAGCTGTTTTTT.